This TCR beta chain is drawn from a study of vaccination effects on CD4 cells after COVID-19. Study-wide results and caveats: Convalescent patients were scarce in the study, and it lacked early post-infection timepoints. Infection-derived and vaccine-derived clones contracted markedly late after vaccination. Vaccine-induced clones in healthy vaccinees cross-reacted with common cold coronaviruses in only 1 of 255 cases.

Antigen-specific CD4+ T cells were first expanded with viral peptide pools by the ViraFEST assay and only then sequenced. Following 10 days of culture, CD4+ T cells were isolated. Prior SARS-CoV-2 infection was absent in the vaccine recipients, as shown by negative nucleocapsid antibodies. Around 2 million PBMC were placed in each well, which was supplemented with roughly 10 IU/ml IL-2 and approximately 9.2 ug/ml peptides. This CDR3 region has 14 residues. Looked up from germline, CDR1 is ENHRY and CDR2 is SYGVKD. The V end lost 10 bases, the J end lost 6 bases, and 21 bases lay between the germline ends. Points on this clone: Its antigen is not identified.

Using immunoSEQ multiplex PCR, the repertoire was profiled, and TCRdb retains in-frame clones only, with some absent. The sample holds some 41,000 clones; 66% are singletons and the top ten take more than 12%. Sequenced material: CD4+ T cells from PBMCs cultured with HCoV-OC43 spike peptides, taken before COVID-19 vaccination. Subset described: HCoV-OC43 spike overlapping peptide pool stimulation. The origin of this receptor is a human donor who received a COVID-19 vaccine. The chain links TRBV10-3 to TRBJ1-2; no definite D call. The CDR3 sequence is CATLQLLRGDGYTF. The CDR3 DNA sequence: TGTGCCACTCTACAATTGCTCCGTGGTGATGGCTACACCTTC.